The 32 T cell receptor beta chains reported below all come from one sample, sequenced in a study of CD8+ T cells in alopecia areata (dated by TCRdb to 2016 to 2018). The meaning of the sample's time point label: roughly 24 weeks on oral tofacitinib. Read against the paper, the sample's treatment or condition label means: oral pan-JAK inhibitor, 5-10 mg twice daily. The library came from the immunoSEQ multiplex PCR assay. RNA was extracted from all samples and reverse transcribed into cDNA as template for TCR sequencing. The immuneACCESS repertoire file appears here via TCRdb, limited to in-frame rearrangements. These files lack a portion of the clones; in checked studies, under half of the deficit traces to unresolved V genes, and the cause of the others is not known. For this sample the table gives some 200,000 clones, of which 58% were detected only once. Jointly, the top ten make up over 10% of the sample.

Here the sequenced sample was CD8+ T cells sorted from blood, taken at week 24, from a patient treated with tofacitinib. Receptor source: a human donor with alopecia areata.

In regard to this clone: Additional DNA sequences in this sample encode the identical CDR3. The J gene is TRBJ2-5, the V gene TRBV10-3; D is undetermined. The CDR3 has 12 residues. The germline V gene encodes CDR1 ENHRY and CDR2 SYGVKD. V gave up 0 bases and J gave up 4 bases, with 3 bases separating them. CDR3 region: CAISESRETQYF. The CDR3 nucleotides read TGTGCCATCAGTGAGTCTCGAGAGACCCAGTACTTC.

This clone was seen once. The chain employs TRBV12-5 and TRBJ1-2; no firm D call. V dropped 3 bases and J dropped 4 bases, with 18 bases sitting between them. Germline CDR1 reads LGHNT; CDR2 reads FRNRAP. The length of the CDR3 is 16 residues. The CDR3, as DNA: TGTGCTAGTGGTTTACCCGCAGGTGATGGGCGCTATGGCTACACCTTC. It translates to CASGLPAGDGRYGYTF.

This clone was counted a single time. The chain uses TRBV15 and TRBJ2-7; 8 bases are shared with TRBD1. V gave up 3 bases and J gave up 3 bases; unmatched junction bases: 7. Germline CDR1 and CDR2: LNHNV and YYDKDF (reference sequence). The CDR3 runs 15 residues. CDR3 protein: CATSRTRQGRYEQYF. In DNA form, the CDR3 reads TGTGCCACCAGCAGGACTCGACAGGGGCGCTACGAGCAGTACTTC.

This clone came up a few times. The V and J genes are TRBV7-9 and TRBJ2-7, with D possibly matching TRBD1 (5 bases). The length of the CDR3 is 13 residues. Germline CDR1 is SEHNR and CDR2 is FQNEAQ (reference sequence). Trimming left V 4 bases short and J 3 bases short, with 10 bases between. The CDR3 here is CASSSRQLYEQYF. For the CDR3, the DNA is TGTGCCAGCAGCTCTAGACAGCTCTACGAGCAGTACTTC.

This clone was detected only a few times. This same CDR3 is encoded by further DNA sequences in the sample. V and J are TRBV30 and TRBJ1-2; D unclear. V was clipped by 0 bases and J by 2 bases, with 7 bases between them. Germline CDR1 and CDR2: GTSNPN and SVGIG (reference sequence). The CDR3 is 13 residues long. The CDR3 nucleotides read TGTGCCTGGAGTGTTGGGCAGAACTATGGCTACACCTTC. This sequence encodes CAWSVGQNYGYTF.

The chain joins TRBV9 to TRBJ2-1; TRBD1 is a possible D gene (5 bases). This CDR3 spans 16 amino acids. With 2 bases removed from V and 5 bases from J, the gap between germline ends came to 17 bases. The germline CDR1 and CDR2 sequences are SGDLS and YYNGEE. The CDR3 spells CASSVGSSGAHNEQFF. The CDR3 DNA reads as TGTGCCAGCAGCGTTGGGTCTAGTGGGGCCCACAATGAGCAGTTCTTC.

The J gene is TRBJ1-5, the V gene TRBV27; D might be TRBD1 (5 bases). With 4 bases removed from V and 2 bases from J, the gap between germline ends came to 6 bases. The germline CDR1 and CDR2 sequences are MNHEY and SMNVEV (reference sequence). The CDR3 is 13 amino acids. The CDR3 coding sequence is TGTGCCAGCAGTTGGGGGGGCAATCAGCCCCAGCATTTT. It encodes CASSWGGNQPQHF.

This chain joins TRBV4-1 and TRBJ2-4, with D perhaps TRBD1 (6 bases). V was pared by 1 base and J by 4 bases, with 11 bases between. The CDR3 has 15 residues. Germline CDR1 and CDR2: MGHRA and YSYEKL. CDR3 bases: TGCGCCAGCAGCCAAGGAGCCGGGACAAAAAACATTCAGTACTTC. Translating gives CASSQGAGTKNIQYF.

J is TRBJ1-5 and V is TRBV30; D gene ambiguous. The germline gives CDR1 GTSNPN, CDR2 SVGIG (reference sequence). Trimming cost V 1 base and J 0 bases, with 10 bases left between them. This CDR3 has 15 amino acids. In DNA, the CDR3 is TGTGCCTGGAGTGAGGGAGCCATTAGCAATCAGCCCCAGCATTTT. Protein product: CAWSEGAISNQPQHF.

CDR3 loop: CASSDSSAGELFF. In nucleotides, the CDR3 is TGTGCCAGCAGTGACTCTAGCGCCGGGGAGCTGTTTTTT. This chain connects TRBV6-4 to TRBJ2-2; D might be TRBD2 (5 bases). This CDR3 has 13 amino acids. V was pared by 0 bases and J by 6 bases, with 5 bases between. Germline CDR1 reads MRHNA; CDR2 reads SNTAGT.

V gene TRBV6-5 combines with J gene TRBJ2-7; D uncertain. V lost 0 bases, J lost 3 bases, and 6 bases lay in between. This CDR3 comprises 13 residues. Germline V gene data show CDR1 as MNHEY and CDR2 as SVGAGI. For the CDR3, the DNA is TGTGCCAGCAGTTACTCGAAAAACTACGAGCAGTACTTC. Its translation: CASSYSKNYEQYF.

The chain recombines TRBV6-5 with TRBJ1-5; 8 bases map to TRBD1. This CDR3 contains 13 residues. From germline, CDR1 is MNHEY and CDR2 SVGAGI. The V and J ends lost 8 bases and 4 bases, in that order; junction bases with no gene match: 4. This CDR3 reads CASRGQANQPQHF. The CDR3 DNA follows: TGTGCCAGCCGGGGACAGGCGAATCAGCCCCAGCATTTT.

This chain's CDR3 is CASGRGLSTDTQYF. The CDR3 nucleotides read TGTGCCAGTGGGAGGGGACTTAGCACAGATACGCAGTATTTT. The chain links TRBV7-6 to TRBJ2-3; TRBD2 aligns across 7 bases. Germline-derived CDR1 and CDR2 are SGHVS and FNYEAQ. The ends lost 9 bases at V and 0 bases at J; junction bases unmatched: 6. The CDR3 sequence is 14 residues long.

This clone appeared a single time. The same CDR3 also results from other DNA sequences found in this sample. V usage is TRBV27 and J usage is TRBJ1-1; no reliable D call. V lost 6 bases and J 0 bases, leaving 8 bases between the germline ends. CDR3 length: 13 residues. CDR1 MNHEY and CDR2 SMNVEV come from the germline V gene (reference sequence). DNA for the CDR3: TGTGCCAGCAGCCGGACGCTGAACACTGAAGCTTTCTTT. Translation: CASSRTLNTEAFF.

This chain connects TRBV2 to TRBJ2-5; 8 bases are shared with TRBD2. Germline CDR1 and CDR2: SNHLY and FYNNEI. This CDR3 is 15 amino acids long. The ends lost 6 bases at V and 3 bases at J; junction bases unmatched: 9. The DNA of the CDR3 is TGTGCCAGCAGGAGAAGCGGGGGAGTCGAAGAGACCCAGTACTTC. Translating it yields CASRRSGGVEETQYF.

This clone was counted a single time. The V gene is TRBV29-1, the J gene TRBJ1-2; D is uncertain. Germline-derived CDR1 and CDR2 are SQVTM and ANQGSEA. This CDR3 is 11 amino acids long. Trimming pared 3 bases from V and 4 bases from J, leaving 6 bases between. The DNA of the CDR3 is TGCAGCGTTGAGGAAGGCTATGGCTACACCTTC. It translates to CSVEEGYGYTF.

The chain has TRBV27 and TRBJ2-2; D unclear. The CDR3 length is 13 residues. Germline CDR1 MNHEY, CDR2 SMNVEV (reference sequence). V was shortened by 4 bases and J by 3 bases, with 6 bases between the two germline ends. DNA for the CDR3: TGTGCCAGCAGTTCGACCTACACCGGGGAGCTGTTTTTT. This codes for CASSSTYTGELFF.

This clone occurred a few times. V gene TRBV5-4 combines with J gene TRBJ2-2; TRBD2 matches at 8 bases. Germline V lookup: CDR1 SGHNT, CDR2 YYREEE (reference sequence). V trimming: 4 bases; J trimming: 5 bases; junction bases outside the gene matches: 10. This CDR3 comprises 16 residues. CDR3 region: CASSPPGLGLTGELFF. CDR3 nucleotide sequence: TGTGCCAGCAGCCCCCCGGGACTAGGTCTGACCGGGGAGCTGTTTTTT.

The chain employs TRBV11-3 and TRBJ2-1, with D possibly matching TRBD1 (5 bases). Trimming pared 5 bases from V and 6 bases from J, leaving 17 bases between. CDR3 length equals 15 residues. CDR1 and CDR2 from the germline V gene are SGHNT and YENEEA. The CDR3 region is CASSRQGIGFNEQFF. As DNA, the CDR3 is TGTGCCAGCAGCCGTCAGGGCATCGGTTTCAATGAGCAGTTCTTC.

This chain links TRBV2 with TRBJ2-7, with TRBD2 matching over 11 bases. Germline V gene sequence: CDR1 SNHLY, CDR2 FYNNEI. CDR3 length: 16 residues. Losses at the gene ends were 5 bases for V and 3 bases for J; bases not matched to a gene: 9. The DNA for the CDR3 is TGTGCCAGCAGTCCGGTAGCGGGGGGGCTTCTCTACGAGCAGTACTTC. Translated: CASSPVAGGLLYEQYF.

The chain uses TRBV5-6 and TRBJ2-5; maybe TRBD1 (5 bases). Trimming took 0 bases from V and 2 from J, leaving 8 bases between them. The germline V gene has CDR1 SGHDT and CDR2 YYEEEE. The CDR3 is made up of 14 amino acids. CDR3: CASSLGRAQETQYF. The CDR3 DNA reads as TGTGCCAGCAGCTTGGGCAGGGCGCAAGAGACCCAGTACTTC.

The chain carries TRBV6-6 and TRBJ1-5; D may be TRBD1 (5 bases). The CDR3 spans 14 residues. V was shortened by 5 bases and J by 6 bases, with 14 bases between the two germline ends. CDR1 MNHNY and CDR2 SVGAGI come from the germline V gene (reference sequence). This CDR3 reads CASSPRGPSQPQHF. The CDR3 DNA reads as TGTGCCAGCAGTCCGAGGGGCCCGAGTCAGCCCCAGCATTTT.

V usage is TRBV4-1 and J usage is TRBJ2-5; 10 nucleotides agree with TRBD2. Trimming cost V 4 bases and J 1 base; bases outside gene matches: 6. The CDR3 totals 16 residues. Germline values: CDR1 MGHRA, CDR2 YSYEKL. This CDR3 is CASSRVAGGIQETQYF. The CDR3 nucleotides are TGCGCCAGCAGCCGAGTAGCGGGGGGAATCCAAGAGACCCAGTACTTC.

In its sample, this clone was seen a few times. The chain joins TRBV5-1 to TRBJ2-7; D may match TRBD1 or TRBD2 (5 bases each). The CDR3 is made up of 13 amino acids. V lost 0 bases and J lost 4, with 8 bases in between. Per germline, CDR1 SGHRS and CDR2 YFSETQ. The DNA for the CDR3 is TGCGCCAGCAGCTTGGTAGAGGGGTACGAGCAGTACTTC. Amino acid sequence: CASSLVEGYEQYF.

The CDR3 spells CASQGMRETQYF. CDR3 DNA: TGTGCCAGCCAGGGGATGCGGGAGACCCAGTACTTC. This chain joins TRBV6-6 and TRBJ2-5; a weak D match, TRBD1 (6 bases). The V end was cut by 8 bases, the J end by 5 bases, with 12 bases between. The CDR3 totals 12 residues. Germline CDR1 and CDR2: MNHNY and SVGAGI (reference sequence).

V is TRBV30 and J is TRBJ2-2; D unresolved. V lost 0 bases and J lost 10, with 9 bases in between. CDR3 length: 12 amino acids. CDR1 is GTSNPN, CDR2 SVGIG, per germline (reference sequence). The CDR3 DNA sequence: TGTGCCTGGAGTGTTGAAGCGCTGGAGCTGTTTTTT. Translating gives CAWSVEALELFF.

This clone appeared a few times. The V gene is TRBV9, the J gene TRBJ2-5, with 7 positions matching TRBD1. This CDR3 comprises 15 residues. The J segment lost 3 bases and the V segment lost 0 bases, leaving 5 bases of the junction unmatched. Looked up from germline, CDR1 is SGDLS and CDR2 is YYNGEE. CDR3 DNA: TGTGCCAGCAGCGTAGCCGGGACAGCTAAAGAGACCCAGTACTTC. It specifies CASSVAGTAKETQYF.

J is TRBJ2-5 and V is TRBV9, with D tentatively TRBD1 (7 bases). The CDR3 runs 14 residues. V shed 4 bases and J shed 2 bases, with 12 bases lying between them. Germline V lookup: CDR1 SGDLS, CDR2 YYNGEE. The CDR3 is CASSIAGGQETQYF. The DNA for the CDR3 is TGTGCCAGCAGCATCGCAGGGGGGCAAGAGACCCAGTACTTC.

This chain joins TRBV2 and TRBJ2-3, with 8 positions matching TRBD2. Germline V gene sequence: CDR1 SNHLY, CDR2 FYNNEI. The trim removed 5 bases at V and 0 bases at J, leaving 1 base unmatched. The CDR3 consists of 14 residues. CDR3 sequence (DNA): TGTGCCAGCAGTCCGGGGGGGAGCACAGATACGCAGTATTTT. Amino acid sequence: CASSPGGSTDTQYF.

This clone has more than one count but fewer than ten. The genes are TRBV11-2 and TRBJ2-2; D is possibly TRBD1 or TRBD2 (5 bases each). CDR3 length: 12 residues. V shed 7 bases and J shed 5 bases, with 8 bases lying between them. Germline lookup yields CDR1 SGHAT and CDR2 FQNNGV. This CDR3 is CASTEGTGELFF. The CDR3 region has the DNA TGTGCCAGCACCGAGGGGACCGGGGAGCTGTTTTTT.

The chain employs TRBV4-1 and TRBJ1-2; a weak D match, TRBD1 (6 bases). The CDR3 covers 14 residues. The V end lost 2 bases, the J end lost 6 bases, and 13 bases lay between the germline ends. Per germline, CDR1 MGHRA and CDR2 YSYEKL. DNA for the CDR3: TGCGCCAGCAGCCAAACCCAGGGGCACGATGGCTACACCTTC. This encodes CASSQTQGHDGYTF.

This clone was counted a few times. The V gene is TRBV29-1, the J gene TRBJ1-1, with a weak D call TRBD1 (5 bases). The ends were cut back, 5 bases at V and 3 bases at J, with 13 bases in the middle. The CDR3 sequence is 13 residues long. Germline lookup yields CDR1 SQVTM and CDR2 ANQGSEA. This chain's CDR3 is CSVNPGGDTEAFF. The DNA for the CDR3 is TGCAGCGTTAACCCGGGGGGGGACACTGAAGCTTTCTTT.